These 13 T cell receptor beta chains were sequenced from one sample in a study of cytomegalovirus exposure and HLA in healthy donors. It was with 60 Vbeta and 13 Jbeta primers that the PCR ran. The data were produced by immunoSEQ multiplex PCR, yet TCRdb's version contains in-frame clones alone and is incomplete. The sample shows some 180,000 clones, about 10% of them seen only once. The sequenced sample was PBMCs. These receptors originate from a woman in her 30s in good health and CMV-seropositive.

The genes are TRBV6-1 and TRBJ1-1, with D tentatively TRBD1 (6 bases). The CDR3 totals 13 residues. The V gene's germline CDR1 is MNHNS and CDR2 SASEGT. V was pared by 10 bases and J by 1 base, with 13 bases between. CDR3 nucleotide sequence: TGTGCCACGAGACAGGAAGCGAACACTGAAGCTTTCTTT. Encoded protein: CATRQEANTEAFF.

This clone occurred a few times. This chain uses TRBV7-2 with TRBJ1-1; D uncertain. The CDR3 extends over 13 amino acids. The germline gives CDR1 SGHTA, CDR2 FQGNSA. Trimming removed 5 bases from V and 11 bases from J, with 18 bases in between. This CDR3 reads CASSPEWADVAFF. CDR3 in DNA: TGTGCCAGCAGCCCAGAGTGGGCAGATGTGGCTTTCTTT.

This clone was recorded many times. V and J are TRBV6-5 and TRBJ1-2; 10 nucleotides align to TRBD1. The germline CDR1 and CDR2 sequences are MNHEY and SVGAGI. The ends lost 2 bases at V and 5 bases at J; junction bases unmatched: 8. The CDR3 consists of 16 residues. The CDR3, as DNA: TGTGCCAGCAGTTACCTCCGGACAGGGGGGAGTTATGGCTACACCTTC. Amino acids: CASSYLRTGGSYGYTF.

The sample holds a few counts of this clone. V is TRBV6-5 and J is TRBJ2-1, with 7 bases aligning to TRBD2. Germline V gene lookup returns CDR1 MNHEY and CDR2 SVGAGI. This CDR3 is 15 amino acids long. Trimming cost V 8 bases and J 0 bases; bases outside gene matches: 7. In DNA form, the CDR3 reads TGTGCCAGCCGGGAAGGGACTAACTCCTACAATGAGCAGTTCTTC. Protein: CASREGTNSYNEQFF.

The rearrangement joins TRBV5-8 to TRBJ1-1; D is unclear. Deletions cut 0 bases from V and 1 base from J, with 7 bases between. The germline gives CDR1 SGHTS, CDR2 YDEGEE. The CDR3 is 14 amino acids. The CDR3 is CASSLAPENTEAFF. The DNA for the CDR3 is TGTGCCAGCAGCTTGGCGCCAGAGAACACTGAAGCTTTCTTT. Full variable domain (outside the CDR3, taken from reference TRBV5-8 and TRBJ1-1): EAGVTQSPTHLIKTRGQQATLRCSPISGHTSVYWYQQALGLGLQFLLWYDEGEERNRGNFPPRFSGRQFPNYSSELNVNALELEDSALYLCASSLAPENTEAFFGQGTRLTVV.

This clone was recorded a few times. The chain couples TRBV9 to TRBJ2-1; the match to TRBD2 covers 9 bases. CDR3 length equals 16 residues. Losses at the gene ends were 0 bases for V and 8 bases for J; bases not matched to a gene: 9. Looked up from germline, CDR1 is SGDLS and CDR2 is YYNGEE. The CDR3, as DNA: TGTGCCAGCAGCGTAGGTAGCGGGAGTCCCGTCCATGAGCAGTTCTTC. Protein product: CASSVGSGSPVHEQFF.

This clone turned up a few times. The V gene is TRBV30, the J gene TRBJ2-1, with TRBD2 matching over 8 bases. The V segment lost 0 bases and the J segment 5 bases; nucleotides outside the gene matches: 6. Germline-derived CDR1 and CDR2 are GTSNPN and SVGIG (reference sequence). This CDR3 has 15 amino acids. The CDR3 region has the DNA TGTGCCTGGAGTGTATATAGCGGGGCAGACAATGAGCAGTTCTTC. It yields the protein CAWSVYSGADNEQFF.

In this sample, this clone turned up a few times. The genes are TRBV29-1 and TRBJ1-1; a possible D gene is TRBD1 (5 bases). The CDR3 has 14 amino acids. The V and J ends lost 0 bases and 1 base respectively, with 9 bases between them. Germline V gene sequence: CDR1 SQVTM, CDR2 ANQGSEA. CDR3 DNA sequence: TGCAGCGTTGAAGATGGGGCAGAGAACACTGAAGCTTTCTTT. Translation gives CSVEDGAENTEAFF.

This clone has a handful of counts. The chain is built from TRBV27 and TRBJ2-7; D perhaps matches TRBD2 (6 bases). Per germline, CDR1 MNHEY and CDR2 SMNVEV (reference sequence). Trimming took off 6 bases at V and 1 base at J, with 16 bases between the two ends. The CDR3 runs 15 residues. Written as DNA, the CDR3 is TGTGCCAGCAGCCGGGGGACGGGGAAGTCCTACGAGCAGTACTTC. Its translation: CASSRGTGKSYEQYF.

This clone was observed a handful of times. The rearrangement joins TRBV9 to TRBJ2-7, with 16 nucleotides matching TRBD2. This CDR3 has 16 residues. The germline V gene encodes CDR1 SGDLS and CDR2 YYNGEE. The ends lost 4 bases at V and 5 bases at J; junction bases unmatched: 6. The DNA of the CDR3 is TGTGCCAGCAGCTCAGGGACTAGCGGGAGGGTGGACGAGCAGTACTTC. Its translation is CASSSGTSGRVDEQYF.

The rearrangement links TRBV15 to TRBJ2-3; a possible D gene is TRBD1 (6 bases). This CDR3 region has 16 residues. Germline lookup yields CDR1 LNHNV and CDR2 YYDKDF (reference sequence). Trimming cost V 2 bases and J 4 bases, with 16 bases left between them. CDR3 bases: TGTGCCACCAGCAGATCTCGAAAGGGGGTATCAGATACGCAGTATTTT. Translation gives CATSRSRKGVSDTQYF.

This clone came up once. Since no conserved phenylalanine or tryptophan closes the CDR3, a read error is the likely cause. The CDR3 DNA follows: TGCGCCAGCAGCCCTAGGGGACAGTTCTTCTATGGCTACACCGTC. This sequence encodes CASSPRGQFFYGYTV. This chain connects TRBV4-1 to TRBJ1-2; 7 nucleotides agree with TRBD1. The CDR3 consists of 15 residues. Trimming cost V 4 bases and J 4 bases; bases outside gene matches: 9. Germline-derived CDR1 and CDR2 are MGHRA and YSYEKL.

This clone was seen more than once but under ten times. The chain recombines TRBV27 with TRBJ2-1; possible D gene TRBD2, 5 bases. The CDR3 runs to 16 residues. Germline assignment: CDR1 MNHEY and CDR2 SMNVEV (reference sequence). Trimming pared 0 bases from V and 0 bases from J, leaving 9 bases between. The CDR3 nucleotides read TGTGCCAGCAGTTTATCCCCTAGCCGCTCCTACAATGAGCAGTTCTTC. This translates into CASSLSPSRSYNEQFF.